The sequence of this T cell receptor (beta chain) was determined in a study (dated by TCRdb to the mid-2010s). Study-wide context: Whether tumor-infiltrating Tregs in breast cancer are recruited from blood Tregs or converted in situ from other CD4+ T cell subsets was tested.

The CDR3 spans 15 residues, from the cysteine through the phenylalanine. The CDR3 DNA has 45 bases and is translated from base 1. The germline V end is reduced by 7 bases and the J end by 2 bases; junction bases left unmatched: 13. CDR1 SQVTM and CDR2 ANQGSEA were looked up in the germline V gene. Study-level results and caveats: The greatest overlap of tumor-infiltrating Treg TCR alpha and beta sequences was observed with tumor naive CD4+ T cells, followed by blood naive CD4+ T cells. Tumor memory CD4+ T cell TCR gene usage clustered with blood and lymph node memory CD4+ cells and lymph node naive CD4+ cells. Rather than covering whole repertoires, validation in the larger cohort was restricted to a single TCR beta V-J rearrangement.

This clonotype was recorded a few times. There is no known antigen for this receptor. The sample holds no much larger clone one base away, and base qualities are not on file. Memory CD4+ T cells were isolated as CD4+CD45RO+CD25- cells. Tregs, naive and memory CD4+ T cells from tumor, blood and ipsilateral draining lymph nodes of about five breast cancer patients underwent full-length TCR alpha and beta sequencing. Tumor tissue and lymph nodes obtained from ipsilateral axillary dissection were perfused with PBS, minced and then digested with collagenase I and hyaluronidase. Mononuclear cells from lymph nodes or roughly 50 ml of peripheral blood were isolated by Ficoll density gradient centrifugation. Sorted cell populations were confirmed by FACS to exceed 90% purity. Amplification of full-length TCR variable regions was done by 5' RACE PCR using constant-region reverse primers, and this step was followed by semi-nested PCR with Nested Universal Primer A. The ReliaPrep RNA Cell Miniprep System was used to extract total RNA, which was then reverse transcribed into 5'RACE-ready cDNA with the SMARTer RACE 5'/3' Kit. Multiplex adaptors were used to barcode full-length TCR alpha and beta libraries, and the barcoded libraries were sequenced on an Illumina MiSeq. The authors processed their data as follows. For each of nine subset-tissue groups, sequencing data from the five patients were pooled, and the groups were compared by unsupervised clustering of TCR gene usage. The Morisita-Horn index was used to calculate repertoire similarity, with shared sequences weighted by how much each contributed to each repertoire. TCRdb reran the public reads through fastp at Q25 and MiXCR, keeping productive beta chains. All rows with the same CDR3 protein become a single entry with the most common DNA and genes. None of the V and J calls come from the authors' own analysis; TCRdb made them. The sample has about 64,000 distinct CDR3 sequences on record, around a fifth of them singletons. The ten largest account for approximately 3% of the sample.

Sequenced sample: memory CD4+ T cells sorted from a lymph node. The intended sense of this specimen's cell subset or site label: memory CD4+ T cells, CD4+CD45RO+CD25-. The chain couples TRBV29-1 to TRBJ2-7; the junction holds 8 bases that match TRBD1. The sequence derives from a female donor with breast cancer. The encoded CDR3 is CSGVGTGSITYEQYF. The DNA sequence is given as TGCAGCGGTGTGGGGACAGGTTCGATAACCTACGAGCAGTACTTC.